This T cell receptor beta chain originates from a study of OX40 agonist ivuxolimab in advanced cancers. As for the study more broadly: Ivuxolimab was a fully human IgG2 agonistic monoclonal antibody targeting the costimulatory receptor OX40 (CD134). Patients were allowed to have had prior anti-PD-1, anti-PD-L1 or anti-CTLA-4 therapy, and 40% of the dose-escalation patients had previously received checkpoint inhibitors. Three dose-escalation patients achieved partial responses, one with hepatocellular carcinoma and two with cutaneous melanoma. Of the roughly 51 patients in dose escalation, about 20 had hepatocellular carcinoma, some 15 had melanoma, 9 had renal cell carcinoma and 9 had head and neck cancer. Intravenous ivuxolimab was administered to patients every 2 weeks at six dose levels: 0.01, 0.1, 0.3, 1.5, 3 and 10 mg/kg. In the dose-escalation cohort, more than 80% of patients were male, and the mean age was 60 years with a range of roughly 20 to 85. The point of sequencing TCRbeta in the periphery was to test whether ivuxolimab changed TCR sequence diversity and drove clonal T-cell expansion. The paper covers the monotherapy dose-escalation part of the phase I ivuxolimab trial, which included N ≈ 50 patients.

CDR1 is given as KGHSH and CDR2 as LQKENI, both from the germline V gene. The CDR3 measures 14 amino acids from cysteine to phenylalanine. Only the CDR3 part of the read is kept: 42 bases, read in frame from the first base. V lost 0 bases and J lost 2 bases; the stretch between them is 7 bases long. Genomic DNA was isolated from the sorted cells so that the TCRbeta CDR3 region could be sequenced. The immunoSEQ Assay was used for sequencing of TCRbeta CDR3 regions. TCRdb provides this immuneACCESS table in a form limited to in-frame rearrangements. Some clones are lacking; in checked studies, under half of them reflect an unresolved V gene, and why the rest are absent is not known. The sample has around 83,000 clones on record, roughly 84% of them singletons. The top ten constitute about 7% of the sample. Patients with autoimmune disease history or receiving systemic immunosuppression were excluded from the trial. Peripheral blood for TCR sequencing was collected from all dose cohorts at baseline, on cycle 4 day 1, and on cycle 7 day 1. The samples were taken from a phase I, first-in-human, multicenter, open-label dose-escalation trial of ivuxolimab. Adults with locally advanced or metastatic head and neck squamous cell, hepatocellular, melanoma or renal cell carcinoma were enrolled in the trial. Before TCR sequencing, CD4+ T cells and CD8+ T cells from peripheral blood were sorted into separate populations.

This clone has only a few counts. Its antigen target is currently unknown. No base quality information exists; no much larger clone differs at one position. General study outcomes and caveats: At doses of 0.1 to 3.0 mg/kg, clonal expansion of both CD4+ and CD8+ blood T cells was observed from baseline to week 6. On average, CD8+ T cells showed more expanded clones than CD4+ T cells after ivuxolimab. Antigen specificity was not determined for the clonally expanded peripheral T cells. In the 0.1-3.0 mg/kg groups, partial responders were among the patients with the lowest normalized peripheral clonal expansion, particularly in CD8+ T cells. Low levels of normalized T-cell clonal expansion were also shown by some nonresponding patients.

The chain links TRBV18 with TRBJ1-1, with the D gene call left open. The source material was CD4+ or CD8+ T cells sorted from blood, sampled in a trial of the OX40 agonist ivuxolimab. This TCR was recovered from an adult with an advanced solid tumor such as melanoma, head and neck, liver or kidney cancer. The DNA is TGTGCCAGCTCACCACCATCCCAAAACACTGAAGCTTTCTTT. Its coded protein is CASSPPSQNTEAFF.